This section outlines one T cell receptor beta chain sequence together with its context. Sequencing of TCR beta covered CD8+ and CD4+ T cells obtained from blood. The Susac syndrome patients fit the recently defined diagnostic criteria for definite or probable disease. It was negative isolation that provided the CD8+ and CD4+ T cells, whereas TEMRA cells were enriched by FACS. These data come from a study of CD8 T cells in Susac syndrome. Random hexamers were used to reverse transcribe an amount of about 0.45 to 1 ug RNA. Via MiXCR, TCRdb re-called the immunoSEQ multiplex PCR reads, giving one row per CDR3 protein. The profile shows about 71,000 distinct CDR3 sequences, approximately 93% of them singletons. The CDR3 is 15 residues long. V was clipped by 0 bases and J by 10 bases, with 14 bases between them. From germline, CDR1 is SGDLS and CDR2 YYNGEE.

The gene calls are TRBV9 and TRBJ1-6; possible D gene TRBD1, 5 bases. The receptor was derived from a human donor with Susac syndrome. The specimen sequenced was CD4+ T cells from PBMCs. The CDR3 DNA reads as TGTGCCAGCAGCGTAGACCAGGGCTTTAGCTCACCCCTCCACTTT. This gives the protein CASSVDQGFSSPLHF.